Each of the 10 T cell receptor beta chains below was sequenced from the same sample in a study of shared clonotypes between healthy human individuals. Only in-frame clones appear in the TCRdb table, and some are missing; sequencing was by immunoSEQ multiplex PCR. The sample includes 2 million to 2.5 million clones, 95% seen only once; the top ten take roughly 0.13%. The sample consisted of naive CD4+ T cells sorted from blood. Subset noted: CD45RA+ positively selected. These receptors all stem from a man between 18 and 29 years old in good health.

This clone has a single count. This chain uses TRBV27 with TRBJ2-4, with D perhaps TRBD1 (6 bases). The ends were cut back, 3 bases at V and 4 bases at J, with 10 bases in the middle. This CDR3 region has 14 residues. The germline CDR1 and CDR2 sequences are MNHEY and SMNVEV (reference sequence). The CDR3 is CASSFSGEKNIQYF. CDR3 coding DNA: TGTGCCAGCAGTTTTTCAGGGGAAAAAAACATTCAGTACTTC.

The chain couples TRBV2 to TRBJ2-5, with D possibly being TRBD1 (5 bases). CDR3 length equals 15 residues. Germline V CDR1 and CDR2: SNHLY, FYNNEI. V lost 10 bases to trimming and J lost 5 bases, with 23 bases between them. The DNA of the CDR3 is TGTGCCACCCCCAAAAAGGGTTGGGGCTCGGAGACCCAGTACTTC. Protein sequence: CATPKKGWGSETQYF.

The chain uses TRBV19 and TRBJ2-4; D not resolved. CDR1 is LNHDA and CDR2 is SQIVND in the germline V gene (reference sequence). The CDR3 runs to 13 residues. V lost 8 bases and J 8 bases, leaving 16 bases between the germline ends. This CDR3 is CASSPLRGDIQYF. Here the CDR3 DNA reads TGTGCCAGTTCCCCTCTGAGAGGTGACATTCAGTACTTC.

The chain combines TRBV5-1 with TRBJ2-5, with 10 positions matching TRBD2. Losses at the gene ends were 0 bases for V and 4 bases for J; bases not matched to a gene: 9. This CDR3 contains 17 residues. Germline loops: CDR1 SGHRS, CDR2 YFSETQ. This CDR3 reads CASSLARAGGPGETQYF. DNA for the CDR3: TGCGCCAGCAGCTTGGCCCGAGCGGGGGGGCCGGGAGAGACCCAGTACTTC.

The chain couples TRBV6-1 to TRBJ2-7; perhaps D is TRBD1 or TRBD2 (6 bases each). CDR3 length: 13 residues. Trimming stripped 7 bases from V and 2 bases from J, with 12 bases between. CDR1 is MNHNS, CDR2 SASEGT, per germline. This CDR3 reads CASIGGQPYEQYF. CDR3 sequence (DNA): TGTGCCAGCATTGGGGGGCAGCCCTACGAGCAGTACTTC.

A remark on this clone: Additional DNA sequences in this sample encode the identical CDR3. The chain employs TRBV6-5 and TRBJ2-7; D perhaps matches TRBD1 (6 bases). In germline, CDR1 is MNHEY, CDR2 SVGAGI. This CDR3 has 15 amino acids. Trimming took off 0 bases at V and 3 bases at J, with 12 bases between the two ends. The CDR3 loop is CASSYSSTGNYEQYF. The DNA for the CDR3 is TGTGCCAGCAGTTACTCTTCGACAGGTAACTACGAGCAGTACTTC.

Worth noting for this clone: Other DNA sequences in the sample encode the same CDR3. The chain joins TRBV7-9 to TRBJ2-3; a weak D match, TRBD2 (6 bases). Per germline, CDR1 SEHNR and CDR2 FQNEAQ (reference sequence). The CDR3 runs 15 residues. V gave up 1 base and J gave up 3 bases, with 11 bases separating them. In DNA, the CDR3 is TGTGCCAGCAGCTTAGATGGACGGGGGACAGATACGCAGTATTTT. This translates into CASSLDGRGTDTQYF.

The chain has TRBV5-6 and TRBJ2-3, with D possibly being TRBD1 or TRBD2 (6 bases each). The CDR3 is made up of 16 amino acids. Trimming pared 0 bases from V and 0 bases from J, leaving 11 bases between. Germline V gives CDR1 SGHDT, CDR2 YYEEEE. The CDR3 DNA reads as TGTGCCAGCAGCTTGGCCCCGGGGGCTAGCACAGATACGCAGTATTTT. Amino acids: CASSLAPGASTDTQYF.

The chain uses TRBV7-2 and TRBJ2-1; weak D call: TRBD2 (6 bases). Per germline, CDR1 SGHTA and CDR2 FQGNSA. CDR3 length equals 16 residues. V was shortened by 1 base and J by 0 bases, with 10 bases between the two germline ends. The CDR3 nucleotides are TGTGCCAGCAGCTTAGGGAGGGGATTCTCCTACAATGAGCAGTTCTTC. This translates into CASSLGRGFSYNEQFF.

The chain joins TRBV28 to TRBJ2-3; D is perhaps TRBD1 (6 bases). Trimming cost V 2 bases and J 6 bases, with 12 bases left between them. Germline loops: CDR1 MDHEN, CDR2 SYDVKM. There are 14 residues in the CDR3. The CDR3: CASSLLGARDTQYF. In nucleotides, the CDR3 is TGTGCCAGCAGTTTACTGGGGGCCAGGGATACGCAGTATTTT.